This T cell receptor (beta chain) was captured in a study of shared clonotypes between healthy human individuals. Germline V gene data show CDR1 as MNHEY and CDR2 as SMNVEV (reference sequence). The V and J ends lost 1 base and 0 bases, in that order; junction bases with no gene match: 8. CDR3 length: 17 residues. PCR replicates performed on unsorted PBMC used around 0.3 ug DNA, 29,000 or so T cell genomes. The data were produced by immunoSEQ multiplex PCR, yet TCRdb's version contains in-frame clones alone and is incomplete. The repertoire has roughly 500,000 clones, more than 75% of them found once; the top ten carry approximately 12%.

Sequenced input: PBMCs. The V call is TRBV27, the J call TRBJ1-2; 7 bases fit TRBD1. The source of this sequence is a woman between 35 and 50 years old in good health. Some clones in this sample may be carry-over from other donors' samples. This CDR3 is CASSLYGQVQPNYGYTF. The CDR3 DNA reads TGTGCCAGCAGTTTATACGGACAGGTCCAACCTAACTATGGCTACACCTTC.